Below, one T cell receptor (beta chain) is given with its context. Its antigen is unknown. These data belong to a study of cytomegalovirus exposure and HLA in healthy donors. Study-level points and caveats: Some TCR beta chains (approximately 180 of them) were listed as cytomegalovirus-associated.

The ends were cut back, 0 bases at V and 4 bases at J, with 19 bases in the middle. Germline V gene lookup returns CDR1 SGHRS and CDR2 YFSETQ. The CDR3 spans 17 residues. Primers: 60 Vbeta forward and 13 Jbeta reverse. Produced via immunoSEQ multiplex PCR; TCRdb's table is partial and in-frame only. Here the sample spans about 92,000 clones, 65% to 80% being singletons. The sequence was obtained from a woman between 18 and 29 years old in good health and CMV-seropositive. V is TRBV5-1 and J is TRBJ1-1; D perhaps matches TRBD1 (6 bases). Sequencing was done on a sample of PBMCs. The CDR3 nucleotides are TGCGCCAGCAGCTTGGCAGGGGCATGGCGGATGGGCACTGAAGCTTTCTTT. This sequence encodes CASSLAGAWRMGTEAFF.